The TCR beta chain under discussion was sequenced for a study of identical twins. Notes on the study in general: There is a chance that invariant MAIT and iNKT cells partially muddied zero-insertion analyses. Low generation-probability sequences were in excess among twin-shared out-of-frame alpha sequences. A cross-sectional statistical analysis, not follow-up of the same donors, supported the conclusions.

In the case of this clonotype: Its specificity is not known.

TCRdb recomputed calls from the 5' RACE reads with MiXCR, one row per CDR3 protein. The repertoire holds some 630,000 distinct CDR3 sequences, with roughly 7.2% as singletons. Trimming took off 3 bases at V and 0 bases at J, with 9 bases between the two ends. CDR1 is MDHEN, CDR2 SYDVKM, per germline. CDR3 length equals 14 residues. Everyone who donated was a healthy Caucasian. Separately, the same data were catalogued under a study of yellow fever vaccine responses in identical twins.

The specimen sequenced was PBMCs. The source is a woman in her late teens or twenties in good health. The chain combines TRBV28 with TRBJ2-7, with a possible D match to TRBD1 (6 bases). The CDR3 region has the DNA TGTGCCAGCAGTTTGGGGGCAAGCTCCTACGAGCAGTACGTC. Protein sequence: CASSLGASSYEQYV.